The 8 T cell receptor beta chains below come from one sample, sequenced in a study of control samples from healthy donors and cancer patients (TCRdb year 2020). The protocol used for the library was the immunoSEQ multiplex PCR assay. Not all clones reach the TCRdb copy of this immuneACCESS table, which keeps in-frame sequences only. Checked studies attribute under half of the gap to unresolved V genes and leave the rest unexplained. Here the sample has 150,000 to 200,000 clones; 90% to 95% occur a single time. Around 1.3% of the sample rests with the top ten. Sequenced sample: blood. The receptor source for this set is a woman aged 18-29 years in good health.

CDR3 in amino acids: CATSDLDTGEPQHF. The CDR3 nucleotides are TGTGCCACCAGTGACCTGGACACAGGTGAGCCCCAGCATTTT. V gene TRBV24-1 combines with J gene TRBJ1-5; possible D gene TRBD1, 5 bases. The V and J ends lost 4 bases and 8 bases respectively, with 14 bases between them. The CDR3 is 14 residues long. Germline CDR1 is KGHDR and CDR2 is SFDVKD.

This chain joins TRBV5-1 and TRBJ2-3; D is unresolved. The V and J ends lost 0 bases and 3 bases respectively, with 5 bases between them. The CDR3 length is 13 residues. Germline values: CDR1 SGHRS, CDR2 YFSETQ. This CDR3 reads CASSLDATDTQYF. CDR3 coding DNA: TGCGCCAGCAGCTTGGACGCAACAGATACGCAGTATTTT.

V gene TRBV2 combines with J gene TRBJ1-5; no reliable D call. The CDR3 is 13 amino acids. Germline V gene data show CDR1 as SNHLY and CDR2 as FYNNEI. V was trimmed by 6 bases and J by 1 base, leaving 7 bases between them. CDR3 residues: CASRGESNQPQHF. The CDR3, as DNA: TGTGCCAGCAGGGGAGAAAGCAATCAGCCCCAGCATTTT. Complete variable domain (other parts from reference TRBV2 and TRBJ1-5): EPEVTQTPSHQVTQMGQEVILRCVPISNHLYFYWYRQILGQKVEFLVSFYNNEISEKSEIFDDQFSVERPDGSNFTLKIRSTKLEDSAMYFCASRGESNQPQHFGDGTRLSIL.

V and J are TRBV4-2 and TRBJ2-7; 8 bases align to TRBD2. The germline gives CDR1 LGHNA, CDR2 YNFKEQ. The CDR3 has 15 amino acids. V lost 2 bases and J lost 5; bases outside the gene matches: 8. The chain's CDR3 is CASSQYKREMDEQYF. The CDR3 DNA follows: TGTGCCAGCAGCCAATATAAGCGGGAGATGGACGAGCAGTACTTC.

The chain has TRBV6-6 and TRBJ2-4; no firm D call. Trimming pared 3 bases from V and 5 bases from J, leaving 11 bases between. From germline, CDR1 is MNHNY and CDR2 SVGAGI (reference sequence). The CDR3 is made up of 14 amino acids. The CDR3 coding sequence is TGTGCCAGCAGTTATGGTGGGGTCCAAAACATTCAGTACTTC. This sequence encodes CASSYGGVQNIQYF.

V gene TRBV15 combines with J gene TRBJ2-2; no definite D call. V dropped 7 bases and J dropped 5 bases, with 11 bases sitting between them. CDR3 length equals 13 residues. Germline CDR1 reads LNHNV; CDR2 reads YYDKDF (reference sequence). The DNA for the CDR3 is TGTGCCACCAAGCGAGGTGGGACCGGGGAGCTGTTTTTT. It yields the protein CATKRGGTGELFF.

The J gene is TRBJ2-5, the V gene TRBV6-6; 9 nucleotides agree with TRBD2. V was pared by 5 bases and J by 4 bases, with 5 bases of the junction left unmatched. CDR1 is MNHNY, CDR2 SVGAGI, per germline (reference sequence). This CDR3 has 14 amino acids. In DNA, the CDR3 is TGTGCCAGCAGTATTCTGACTAGCGGAGAGACCCAGTACTTC. Encoded protein: CASSILTSGETQYF.

This chain uses TRBV5-6 with TRBJ2-7; D perhaps matches TRBD1 (6 bases). The V end was cut by 3 bases, the J end by 5 bases, with 9 bases between. The CDR3 runs to 12 residues. Germline CDR1 and CDR2: SGHDT and YYEEEE. The CDR3 DNA reads as TGTGCCAGCAGCTACAGGGTCAACGAGCAGTACTTC. As protein: CASSYRVNEQYF.